This TCR beta chain came from a study of shared clonotypes between healthy human individuals. CDR1 and CDR2 from the germline V gene are SGHRS and YFSETQ. The CDR3 is 13 residues long. Deletions cut 3 bases from V and 4 bases from J, with 8 bases between. TCRdb's copy holds only in-frame clones and misses some; the assay was immunoSEQ multiplex PCR. This sample has over a million clones; around 78% occur once, and the top ten carry about 0.52%. Sequenced input: memory CD4+ T cells from PBMCs. Documented subset: CD45RA-negative fraction. This chain links TRBV5-1 with TRBJ1-5; maybe TRBD1 (6 bases). The receptor was derived from a man younger than 35 in good health. Some clones in this sample may be carry-over from other donors' samples. CDR3 residues: CASSSQGNQPQHF. CDR3 bases: TGCGCCAGCAGCTCACAGGGAAATCAGCCCCAGCATTTT. Together with reference TRBV5-1 and TRBJ1-5, the CDR3 gives the full variable domain: KAGVTQTPRYLIKTRGQQVTLSCSPISGHRSVSWYQQTPGQGLQFLFEYFSETQRNKGNFPGRFSGRQFSNSRSEMNVSTLELGDSALYLCASSSQGNQPQHFGDGTRLSIL.